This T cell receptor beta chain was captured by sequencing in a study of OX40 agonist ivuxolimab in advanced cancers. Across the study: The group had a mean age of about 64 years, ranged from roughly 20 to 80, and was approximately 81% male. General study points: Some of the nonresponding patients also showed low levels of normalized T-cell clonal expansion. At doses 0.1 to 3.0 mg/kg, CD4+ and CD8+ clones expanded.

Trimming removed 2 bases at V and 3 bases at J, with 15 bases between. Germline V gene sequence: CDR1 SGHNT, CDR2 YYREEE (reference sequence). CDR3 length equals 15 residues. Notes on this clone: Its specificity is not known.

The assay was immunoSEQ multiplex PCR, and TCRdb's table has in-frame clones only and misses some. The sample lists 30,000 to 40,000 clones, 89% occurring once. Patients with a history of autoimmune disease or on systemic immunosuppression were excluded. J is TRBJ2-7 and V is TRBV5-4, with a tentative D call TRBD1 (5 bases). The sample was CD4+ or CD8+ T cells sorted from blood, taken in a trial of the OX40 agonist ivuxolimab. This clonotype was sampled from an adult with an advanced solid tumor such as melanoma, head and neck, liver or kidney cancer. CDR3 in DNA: TGTGCCAGCAGCTTCTTCGAGACAGATATCTACGAGCAGTACTTC. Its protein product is CASSFFETDIYEQYF.